These 29 T cell receptor beta chains were sequenced from one sample in a study of CD8 T cells in Susac syndrome. RNA in amounts of about 0.45 to 1 ug was reverse transcribed with random hexamers. Each CDR3 protein gets one entry after TCRdb re-called the immunoSEQ multiplex PCR reads with MiXCR. The sample holds about 200,000 distinct CDR3 sequences, about 95% seen once. Material for sequencing was CD4+ T cells from PBMCs. Receptors were obtained from a human donor with multiple sclerosis.

The chain combines TRBV20-1 with TRBJ2-3, with D perhaps matching TRBD2 (5 bases). V was clipped by 3 bases and J by 0 bases, with 7 bases between them. The CDR3 runs to 13 residues. The V gene's germline CDR1 is DFQATT and CDR2 SNEGSKA (reference sequence). CDR3 nucleotides: TGCAGTGCTAGGCTAGCAAGCACAGATACGCAGTATTTT. Encoded protein: CSARLASTDTQYF.

The J gene is TRBJ1-6, the V gene TRBV20-1; TRBD1 matches at 10 bases. Germline-derived CDR1 and CDR2 are DFQATT and SNEGSKA (reference sequence). V was clipped by 0 bases and J by 10 bases; unmatched bases: 6. The CDR3 spans 15 residues. For the CDR3, the DNA is TGCAGTGCTAGAGATCGGAGACAGGGGGCGTCACCCCTCCACTTT. The encoded protein is CSARDRRQGASPLHF.

The V and J genes are TRBV25-1 and TRBJ1-1; TRBD1 is a possible D gene (5 bases). The CDR3 runs 14 residues. The germline V gene encodes CDR1 MGHDK and CDR2 SYGVNS. V was pared by 3 bases and J by 10 bases, with 18 bases between. This CDR3 is CASSEAGGGLGAFF. The CDR3 DNA reads as TGTGCCAGCAGTGAGGCGGGCGGGGGACTGGGAGCTTTCTTT.

The chain uses TRBV7-9 and TRBJ2-3; D may be TRBD2 (5 bases). CDR3 length: 13 amino acids. The germline V gene encodes CDR1 SEHNR and CDR2 FQNEAQ (reference sequence). The V end was cut by 3 bases, the J end by 2 bases, with 6 bases between. CDR3 residues: CASSFGDTDTQYF. CDR3 nucleotide sequence: TGTGCCAGCAGCTTCGGGGACACAGATACGCAGTATTTT.

This chain connects TRBV20-1 to TRBJ2-6; D might be TRBD1 (5 bases). The CDR3 length is 14 residues. V was trimmed by 3 bases and J by 1 base, leaving 7 bases between them. The germline V gene has CDR1 DFQATT and CDR2 SNEGSKA (reference sequence). The CDR3 sequence: CSASRVSGANVLTF. The DNA for the CDR3 is TGCAGTGCTAGCAGGGTATCTGGGGCCAACGTCCTGACTTTC.

This clonotype has a single count. The CDR3 nucleotides are TGTGCCAGCAGCTCCCGGACTAGTGTTGTCTACGAGCAGTACTTC. Amino acid sequence: CASSSRTSVVYEQYF. The rearrangement uses TRBV3-1 and TRBJ2-7; 7 positions match TRBD2. This CDR3 is 15 amino acids long. Trimming cost V 5 bases and J 3 bases; bases outside gene matches: 10. Looked up from germline, CDR1 is LGHDT and CDR2 is YNNKEL (reference sequence).

This chain joins TRBV30 and TRBJ2-2; D gene uncertain. Germline CDR1 reads GTSNPN; CDR2 reads SVGIG (reference sequence). The CDR3 has 15 residues. The germline V and J ends were trimmed by 3 bases and 3 bases, with 14 bases remaining between them. CDR3 protein: CAWRLRDRYTGELFF. The CDR3, as DNA: TGTGCCTGGAGGCTAAGGGATAGATACACCGGGGAGCTGTTTTTT.

The rearrangement links TRBV7-3 to TRBJ1-6; the D is unclear. Germline V gene data show CDR1 as SGHTA and CDR2 as FQGTGA. Between the trimmed V and J ends, which lost 6 bases and 9 bases, there was a span of 18 bases. The CDR3 spans 15 residues. The DNA for the CDR3 is TGTGCCAGCAGTTCCGCCGGGCCCCCCTCTTCACCCCTCCACTTT. This translates into CASSSAGPPSSPLHF.

The chain carries TRBV6-6 and TRBJ2-7; D gene uncertain. Germline values: CDR1 MNHNY, CDR2 SVGAGI (reference sequence). V lost 10 bases and J 2 bases, leaving 12 bases between the germline ends. CDR3 length: 12 amino acids. The CDR3 reads CAISGRPYEQYF. In DNA form, the CDR3 reads TGTGCCATTTCGGGCAGACCCTACGAGCAGTACTTC.

The V call is TRBV19, the J call TRBJ2-7; 10 nucleotides align to TRBD1. This CDR3 comprises 15 residues. The ends lost 2 bases at V and 2 bases at J; junction bases unmatched: 3. From germline, CDR1 is LNHDA and CDR2 SQIVND (reference sequence). In nucleotides, the CDR3 is TGTGCCAGTAGTATATGGGACAGGGGACCCTACGAGCAGTACTTC. Its protein product is CASSIWDRGPYEQYF. Using reference TRBV19 and TRBJ2-7 for the parts outside the CDR3, the full variable domain is DGGITQSPKYLFRKEGQNVTLSCEQNLNHDAMYWYRQDPGQGLRLIYYSQIVNDFQKGDIAEGYSVSREKKESFPLTVTSAQKNPTAFYLCASSIWDRGPYEQYFGPGTRLTVT.

The chain carries TRBV2 and TRBJ2-7, with a weak D call TRBD1 (5 bases). V lost 6 bases to trimming and J lost 0 bases, with 15 bases between them. CDR3 length: 15 residues. The germline CDR1 and CDR2 sequences are SNHLY and FYNNEI. The CDR3 reads CASSFQGASSYEQYF. The CDR3 DNA sequence: TGTGCCAGCAGCTTTCAAGGGGCAAGCTCCTACGAGCAGTACTTC. Full variable domain (missing parts from reference TRBV2 and TRBJ2-7): EPEVTQTPSHQVTQMGQEVILRCVPISNHLYFYWYRQILGQKVEFLVSFYNNEISEKSEIFDDQFSVERPDGSNFTLKIRSTKLEDSAMYFCASSFQGASSYEQYFGPGTRLTVT.

This sequence joins TRBV30 and TRBJ2-3; TRBD1 aligns across 11 bases. CDR3 length equals 13 residues. V lost 8 bases, J lost 8 bases, and 9 bases stayed unmatched. The germline V gene has CDR1 GTSNPN and CDR2 SVGIG (reference sequence). CDR3 nucleotides: TGTGCCGCCACCCCCGGGACAGGGGGTACGCAGTATTTT. Translation gives CAATPGTGGTQYF. Full variable domain (rest looked up from reference TRBV30 and TRBJ2-3): SQTIHQWPATLVQPVGSPLSLECTVEGTSNPNLYWYRQAAGRGLQLLFYSVGIGQISSEVPQNLSASRPQDRQFILSSKKLLLSDSGFYLCAATPGTGGTQYFGPGTRLTVL.

The gene calls are TRBV9 and TRBJ1-1; no firm D call. CDR1 and CDR2 from the germline V gene are SGDLS and YYNGEE. V lost 1 base, J lost 0 bases, and 7 bases lay in between. CDR3 size: 14 residues. This CDR3 reads CASSVSLLNTEAFF. For the CDR3, the DNA is TGTGCCAGCAGCGTAAGTCTACTGAACACTGAAGCTTTCTTT.

V and J are TRBV20-1 and TRBJ2-3; D may be TRBD2 (6 bases). The CDR3 totals 15 residues. CDR1 is DFQATT, CDR2 SNEGSKA, per germline (reference sequence). V was shortened by 2 bases and J by 6 bases, with 18 bases between the two germline ends. CDR3 DNA: TGCAGTGCTAGAAGGGGTGATAGCGGAGGGGATACGCAGTATTTT. It codes for CSARRGDSGGDTQYF.

This chain connects TRBV9 to TRBJ2-7, with 9 bases matching TRBD1. This CDR3 spans 14 amino acids. Germline CDR1 and CDR2: SGDLS and YYNGEE. Trimming removed 4 bases from V and 3 bases from J; junction bases left unmatched: 5. In nucleotides, the CDR3 is TGTGCCAGCAGCACCCGACAGGGGGGCTACGAGCAGTACTTC. This encodes CASSTRQGGYEQYF.

V is TRBV7-9 and J is TRBJ2-3; D might be TRBD2 (7 bases). Germline V gives CDR1 SEHNR, CDR2 FQNEAQ (reference sequence). With 8 bases removed from V and 3 bases from J, the gap between germline ends came to 18 bases. The CDR3 runs 15 residues. The CDR3 DNA sequence: TGTGCCAGCCCCTCTCGAGGGGGGGATACAGATACGCAGTATTTT. It codes for CASPSRGGDTDTQYF.

In its sample, this clonotype was seen a few times. The chain employs TRBV6-5 and TRBJ2-7; D is possibly TRBD1 (5 bases). V shed 6 bases and J shed 3 bases, with 12 bases lying between them. This CDR3 region has 13 residues. From germline, CDR1 is MNHEY and CDR2 SVGAGI. This CDR3 is CASSQGALYEQYF. CDR3 nucleotide sequence: TGTGCCAGCAGCCAAGGGGCACTCTACGAGCAGTACTTC.

The V gene is TRBV24-1, the J gene TRBJ2-2; 7 bases agree with TRBD1. This CDR3 is 17 amino acids long. Germline trimming cut 5 bases from V and 1 base from J; bases unmatched to any gene: 9. Germline V CDR1 and CDR2: KGHDR, SFDVKD. The CDR3 loop reads CATSVGFRQGNTGELFF. The CDR3 coding sequence is TGTGCCACCAGTGTGGGATTTCGACAGGGGAACACCGGGGAGCTGTTTTTT.

CDR3 bases: TGTGCCAGCAGTTCGGTCCCCGGGACAAAAGAGACCCAGTACTTC. It translates to CASSSVPGTKETQYF. The chain recombines TRBV7-9 with TRBJ2-5; D might be TRBD1 (6 bases). V was pared by 6 bases and J by 3 bases, with 17 bases between. The germline V gene encodes CDR1 SEHNR and CDR2 FQNEAQ (reference sequence). There are 15 residues in the CDR3.

The chain employs TRBV9 and TRBJ2-3; D gene uncertain. The ends were cut back, 1 base at V and 5 bases at J, with 8 bases in the middle. This CDR3 contains 13 residues. The germline V gene has CDR1 SGDLS and CDR2 YYNGEE. The CDR3: CASSVNSGDTQYF. The CDR3 DNA follows: TGTGCCAGCAGCGTAAACTCGGGAGATACGCAGTATTTT.

This chain links TRBV12-3 or TRBV12-4 with TRBJ2-3; D unclear. The V and J ends lost 3 bases and 2 bases respectively, with 12 bases between them. The CDR3 sequence is 15 residues long. The DNA of the CDR3 is TGTGCCAGCAGTTTGTTAGGGCAGGCCACAGATACGCAGTATTTT. Translating gives CASSLLGQATDTQYF.

The V call is TRBV9, the J call TRBJ1-2; a possible D gene is TRBD1 (5 bases). Germline CDR1 reads SGDLS; CDR2 reads YYNGEE. V lost 0 bases and J 3 bases, leaving 12 bases between the germline ends. The CDR3 is 15 residues long. CDR3 protein: CASSVAVAGDYGYTF. The CDR3 region has the DNA TGTGCCAGCAGCGTAGCCGTCGCGGGGGACTATGGCTACACCTTC.

This clonotype was recorded only once. This sequence joins TRBV20-1 and TRBJ2-7; TRBD1 is a possible D gene (6 bases). Germline V CDR1 and CDR2: DFQATT, SNEGSKA (reference sequence). V was trimmed by 3 bases and J by 4 bases, leaving 19 bases between them. This CDR3 spans 15 amino acids. The CDR3 sequence: CSASLRQGRGYEQYF. DNA for the CDR3: TGCAGTGCTAGTTTGCGGCAGGGGCGCGGATACGAGCAGTACTTC.

The chain has TRBV20-1 and TRBJ2-6; 7 bases align to TRBD2. The CDR3 spans 15 residues. V lost 4 bases, J lost 2 bases, and 5 bases stayed unmatched. Germline CDR1 reads DFQATT; CDR2 reads SNEGSKA (reference sequence). This chain's CDR3 is CSATSGPAGANVLTF. Here the CDR3 DNA reads TGCAGTGCTACTAGCGGACCCGCTGGGGCCAACGTCCTGACTTTC.

This sequence joins TRBV10-2 and TRBJ1-5; no firm D call. CDR3 length: 12 residues. Germline V lookup: CDR1 WSHSY, CDR2 SAAADI. Trimming took off 3 bases at V and 4 bases at J, with 4 bases between the two ends. The CDR3 coding sequence is TGCGCCAGCAGTGAATTGAATCAGCCCCAGCATTTT. It translates to CASSELNQPQHF.

The rearrangement joins TRBV30 to TRBJ2-1; 7 bases agree with TRBD2. CDR3 length: 13 amino acids. CDR1 and CDR2 (germline): GTSNPN, SVGIG (reference sequence). V lost 3 bases and J lost 5; bases outside the gene matches: 4. CDR3 amino acids: CAWRRAGHNEQFF. The CDR3 region has the DNA TGTGCCTGGAGACGAGCGGGGCACAATGAGCAGTTCTTC.

The CDR3 here is CASRTRTSAIPNEQFF. In DNA form, the CDR3 reads TGTGCCAGCAGGACCCGGACTAGCGCGATCCCCAATGAGCAGTTCTTC. This chain connects TRBV27 to TRBJ2-1, with 9 bases aligning to TRBD2. The CDR3 runs to 16 residues. Germline values: CDR1 MNHEY, CDR2 SMNVEV (reference sequence). J gave up 6 bases and V 6 bases, and 12 bases lay outside the gene matches.

This chain links TRBV10-3 with TRBJ2-5, with D possibly being TRBD2 (5 bases). Germline CDR1 ENHRY, CDR2 SYGVKD. The V end was cut by 0 bases, the J end by 7 bases, with 15 bases between. The CDR3 is made up of 15 amino acids. CDR3 sequence (DNA): TGTGCCATCAGTGAGTCCTTTACGGGAACGGGGACCCAGTACTTC. Its protein product is CAISESFTGTGTQYF.

This rearrangement joins TRBV20-1 to TRBJ1-3; a possible D gene is TRBD1 (6 bases). The CDR3 loop spans 14 amino acids. Trimming took 6 bases from V and 1 from J, leaving 13 bases between them. Germline lookup yields CDR1 DFQATT and CDR2 SNEGSKA (reference sequence). The CDR3 bases are TGCAGTGCCCGAGGGGGGGCATCTGGAAACACCATATATTTT. Translated, it gives CSARGGASGNTIYF.